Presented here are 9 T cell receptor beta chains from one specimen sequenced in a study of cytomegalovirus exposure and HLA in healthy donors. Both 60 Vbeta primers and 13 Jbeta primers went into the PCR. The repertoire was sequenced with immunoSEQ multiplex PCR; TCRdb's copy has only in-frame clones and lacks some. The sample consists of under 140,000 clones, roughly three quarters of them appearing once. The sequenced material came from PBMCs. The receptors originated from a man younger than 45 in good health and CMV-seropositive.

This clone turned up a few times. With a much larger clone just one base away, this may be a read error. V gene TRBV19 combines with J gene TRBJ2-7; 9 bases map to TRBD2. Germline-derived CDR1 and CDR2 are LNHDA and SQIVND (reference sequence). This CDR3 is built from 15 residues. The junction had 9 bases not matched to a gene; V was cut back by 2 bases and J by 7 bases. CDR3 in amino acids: CASSIRRGGTDEQYF. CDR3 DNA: TGTGCCAGTAGTATACGGCGGGGGGGTACCGATGAGCAGTACTTC.

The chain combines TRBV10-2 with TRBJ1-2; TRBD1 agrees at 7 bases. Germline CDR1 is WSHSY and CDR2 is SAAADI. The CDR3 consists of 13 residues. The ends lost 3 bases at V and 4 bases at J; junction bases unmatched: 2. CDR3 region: CASSETGVYGYTF. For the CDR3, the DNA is TGCGCCAGCAGTGAAACAGGGGTCTATGGCTACACCTTC.

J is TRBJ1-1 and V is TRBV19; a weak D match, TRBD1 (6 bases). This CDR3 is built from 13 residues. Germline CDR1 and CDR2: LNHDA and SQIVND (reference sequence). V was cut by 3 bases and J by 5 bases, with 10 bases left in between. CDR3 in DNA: TGTGCCAGTAGTATTGACAGGTTGACTGAAGCTTTCTTT. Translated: CASSIDRLTEAFF.

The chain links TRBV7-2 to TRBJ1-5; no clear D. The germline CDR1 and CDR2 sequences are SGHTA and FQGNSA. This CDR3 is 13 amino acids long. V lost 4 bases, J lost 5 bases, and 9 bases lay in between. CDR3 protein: CASSYLQDQPQHF. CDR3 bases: TGTGCCAGCAGCTACCTCCAGGATCAGCCCCAGCATTTT.

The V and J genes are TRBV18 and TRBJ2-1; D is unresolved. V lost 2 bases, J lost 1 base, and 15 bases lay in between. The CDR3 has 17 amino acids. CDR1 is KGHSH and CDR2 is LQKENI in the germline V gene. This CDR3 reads CASSPSLQVQSYNEQFF. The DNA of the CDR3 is TGTGCCAGCTCACCATCTTTGCAGGTCCAATCCTACAATGAGCAGTTCTTC.

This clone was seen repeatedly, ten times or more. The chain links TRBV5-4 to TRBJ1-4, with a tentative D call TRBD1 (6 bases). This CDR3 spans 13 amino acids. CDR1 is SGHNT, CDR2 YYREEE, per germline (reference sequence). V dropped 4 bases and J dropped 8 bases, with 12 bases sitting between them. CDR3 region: CASSQDRGEKLFF. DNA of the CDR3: TGTGCCAGCAGCCAGGACAGAGGGGAAAAACTGTTTTTT. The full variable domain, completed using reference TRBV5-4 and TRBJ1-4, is ETGVTQSPTHLIKTRGQQVTLRCSSQSGHNTVSWYQQALGQGPQFIFQYYREEENGRGNFPPRFSGLQFPNYSSELNVNALELDDSALYLCASSQDRGEKLFFGSGTQLSVL.

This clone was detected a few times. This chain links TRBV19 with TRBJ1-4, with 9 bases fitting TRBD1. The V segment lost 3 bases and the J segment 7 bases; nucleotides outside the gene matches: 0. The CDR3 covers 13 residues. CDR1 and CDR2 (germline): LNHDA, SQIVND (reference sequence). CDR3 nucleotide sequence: TGTGCCAGTAGTATGACAGGGGGTGAAAAACTGTTTTTT. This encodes CASSMTGGEKLFF.

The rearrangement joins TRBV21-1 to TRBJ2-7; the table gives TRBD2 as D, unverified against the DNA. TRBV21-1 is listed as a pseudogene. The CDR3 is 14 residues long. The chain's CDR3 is CASSNGSNSYEQYF. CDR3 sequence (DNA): TGTGCCAGCAGCAACGGGAGTAACTCCTACGAGCAGTACTTC.

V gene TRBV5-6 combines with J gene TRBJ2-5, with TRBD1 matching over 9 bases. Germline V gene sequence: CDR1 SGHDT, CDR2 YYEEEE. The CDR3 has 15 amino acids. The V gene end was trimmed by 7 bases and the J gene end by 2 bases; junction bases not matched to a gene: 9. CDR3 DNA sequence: TGTGCCAGCGGGACCGGGACAGGGCGACAAGAGACCCAGTACTTC. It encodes CASGTGTGRQETQYF.